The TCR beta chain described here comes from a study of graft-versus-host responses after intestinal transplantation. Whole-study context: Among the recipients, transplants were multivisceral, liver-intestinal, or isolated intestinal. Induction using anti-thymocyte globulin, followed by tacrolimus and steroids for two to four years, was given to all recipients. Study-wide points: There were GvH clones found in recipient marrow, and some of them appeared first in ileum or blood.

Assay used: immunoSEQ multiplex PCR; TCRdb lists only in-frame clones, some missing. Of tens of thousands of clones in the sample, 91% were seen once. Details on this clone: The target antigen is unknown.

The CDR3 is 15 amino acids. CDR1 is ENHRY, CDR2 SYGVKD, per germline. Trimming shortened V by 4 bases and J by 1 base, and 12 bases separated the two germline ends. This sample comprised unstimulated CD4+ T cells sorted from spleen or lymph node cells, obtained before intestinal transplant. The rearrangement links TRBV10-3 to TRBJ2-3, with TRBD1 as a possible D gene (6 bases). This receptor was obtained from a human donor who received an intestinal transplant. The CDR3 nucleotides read TGTGCCATCAGTGGCTTGGACAGAGGCACAGATACGCAGTATTTT. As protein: CAISGLDRGTDTQYF.